The present T cell receptor (beta chain) was sequenced within a study of T cells expressing NK-cell markers. Study-wide context: Repertoires of TCR beta were obtained from T cells sorted as CD3+CD56+NKG2C+, CD3+CD56+NKG2C- and CD3+CD56-NKG2C+. Of eight sequenced donors, seven were HCMV-seropositive and one HCMV-seronegative.

This CDR3 spans 14 amino acids. Germline V CDR1 and CDR2: ENHRY, SYGVKD. A note on this clonotype: Its antigen is currently unknown.

UMIs were included in TCR beta cDNA generated by 5'RACE template switching. TCRdb reprocessed the 5' RACE reads; each CDR3 protein has one entry and no DNA is given. The sample has some 500,000 distinct CDR3 sequences; the top ten hold 1.4%. Study observations and caveats: Similarly, these clonotypes led the CD3+CD56-NKG2C+ fraction as well in a handful of donors.

Sequenced: blood T cells: a sorted CD56 or NKG2C T cell subset, CD4+ or CD8+ T cells, or bulk PBMC T cells (not recorded which). The source is a woman aged 50 to 65 in good health. The gene calls are TRBV10-3 and TRBJ2-3; TCRdb outputs TRBD1, but without DNA this stays unchecked. CDR3 in amino acids: CAIRGMGPTDTQYF.